A single sample is the source of the 8 T cell receptor beta chains below, sequenced in a study of PD-L1 blockade in urothelial cancer. The data were produced by immunoSEQ multiplex PCR, yet TCRdb's version contains in-frame clones alone and is incomplete. The data contain fewer than 25,000 clones, approximately 88% of them seen just once; the ten biggest clones take up 2.5% to 3.5%. The starting material was PBMCs, obtained around atezolizumab (anti-PD-L1) treatment. All receptors derive from a man between 50 and 59 years old with urothelial cancer.

The V gene is TRBV27, the J gene TRBJ1-5; D is unclear. There are 13 residues in the CDR3. Germline-derived CDR1 and CDR2 are MNHEY and SMNVEV (reference sequence). V lost 2 bases and J lost 4, with 6 bases in between. The CDR3 nucleotides are TGTGCCAGCAGTTTAGTTGAGAATCAGCCCCAGCATTTT. Its translation: CASSLVENQPQHF.

This clone appeared a single time. The chain uses TRBV2 and TRBJ1-5; D is unclear. The CDR3 has 12 amino acids. V lost 5 bases and J lost 10, with 12 bases in between. CDR1 is SNHLY, CDR2 FYNNEI, per germline. In DNA form, the CDR3 reads TGTGCCAGCAGTCGGGAGATCTATCCCCAGCATTTT. It yields the protein CASSREIYPQHF. The entire variable domain, with the rest obtained from reference TRBV2 and TRBJ1-5, is as follows: EPEVTQTPSHQVTQMGQEVILRCVPISNHLYFYWYRQILGQKVEFLVSFYNNEISEKSEIFDDQFSVERPDGSNFTLKIRSTKLEDSAMYFCASSREIYPQHFGDGTRLSIL.

The chain links TRBV7-3 to TRBJ2-7, with 7 nucleotides matching TRBD2. The CDR3 is 15 amino acids. J was trimmed by 4 bases and V by 2 bases; bases with no gene match: 8. CDR1 is SGHTA, CDR2 FQGTGA, per germline. CDR3 nucleotide sequence: TGTGCCAGCAGCTTAGGAGCGGGGACCCTATACGAGCAGTACTTC. Protein sequence: CASSLGAGTLYEQYF.

The chain has TRBV15 and TRBJ2-2, with D unresolved. The germline V and J ends were trimmed by 3 bases and 2 bases, with 10 bases remaining between them. Germline V lookup: CDR1 LNHNV, CDR2 YYDKDF (reference sequence). The CDR3 is made up of 15 amino acids. CDR3 nucleotide sequence: TGTGCCACCAGCAGGACTCCCGCCAACACCGGGGAGCTGTTTTTT. Amino acids: CATSRTPANTGELFF.

The chain recombines TRBV30 with TRBJ1-1; D is uncertain. Germline values: CDR1 GTSNPN, CDR2 SVGIG (reference sequence). The CDR3 spans 13 residues. V lost 4 bases and J 0 bases, leaving 9 bases between the germline ends. In DNA, the CDR3 is TGTGCCTGGATATATGAGTTGAACACTGAAGCTTTCTTT. Protein product: CAWIYELNTEAFF.

The chain joins TRBV9 to TRBJ2-1; perhaps TRBD2 as D (5 bases). Looked up from germline, CDR1 is SGDLS and CDR2 is YYNGEE. V gave up 4 bases and J gave up 0 bases, with 17 bases separating them. There are 17 residues in the CDR3. The CDR3 DNA reads TGTGCCAGCAGCCCCTCGGGGTCGTCAGCCTCCTACAATGAGCAGTTCTTC. Translation gives CASSPSGSSASYNEQFF.

V is TRBV28 and J is TRBJ2-1; 10 bases fit TRBD2. The CDR3 is 13 residues long. Germline CDR1 and CDR2: MDHEN and SYDVKM. Germline trimming cut 10 bases from V and 7 bases from J; bases unmatched to any gene: 7. This CDR3 is CATLAGVLNEQFF. The CDR3 coding sequence is TGTGCCACCCTAGCGGGAGTCTTAAATGAGCAGTTCTTC.

The genes are TRBV19 and TRBJ2-2, with a possible D match to TRBD1 (5 bases). The V and J ends lost 4 bases and 2 bases respectively, with 8 bases between them. CDR1 is LNHDA, CDR2 SQIVND, per germline (reference sequence). This CDR3 has 14 amino acids. CDR3 coding DNA: TGTGCCAGTAGTAAGACAGTTAACACCGGGGAGCTGTTTTTT. This encodes CASSKTVNTGELFF.